Below are 18 T cell receptor delta chains sequenced from a single sample in a study of gamma-delta T cells after stem cell transplantation. TCRdb reprocessed the RT-PCR reads through CATT. The data show about 1,100 delta-chain clones, with approximately 12% seen just once and 25% to 35% held by the top ten. The sample comprised gamma-delta T cells. These receptors all come from a human donor. It is not recorded whose cells these are; they may come from a transplant donor.

This clone came up a few times. Possible read error: a much larger clone is one base away. The chain links TRDV2 to TRDJ1; TRDD3 might be the D (6 bases). CDR1 and CDR2 from the germline V gene are GEAIGNYY and EKD. The CDR3 extends over 20 amino acids. The V gene lost 0 bases and the J gene lost 3 bases, with 28 bases spanning the gap. The CDR3 reads CACDTMSSPGGTEYADKLIF. In DNA, the CDR3 is TGTGCCTGTGACACCATGTCATCTCCGGGGGGAACGGAGTACGCCGATAAACTCATCTTT.

By share of the sample, this clone is large. In the same sample, other DNA sequences code for this CDR3. This chain connects TRDV1 to TRDJ1, with 10 bases that match TRDD3. The germline gives CDR1 TSWWSYY, CDR2 QGS. The ends lost 0 bases at V and 3 bases at J; junction bases unmatched: 10. The length of the CDR3 is 18 residues. In DNA form, the CDR3 reads TGTGCTCTTGGGGAACTATGGGTACTGGGGGATCCGTCCGATAAACTCATCTTT. Translated: CALGELWVLGDPSDKLIF.

The table lists this clone with a few counts. It is likely a read error: a sequence one base away is far more abundant. V gene TRDV2 combines with J gene TRDJ1; D might be TRDD3 (5 bases). Trimming shortened V by 6 bases and J by 2 bases, and 33 bases separated the two germline ends. The CDR3 totals 20 residues. Germline V gene data show CDR1 as GEAIGNYY and CDR2 as EKD. The CDR3 sequence: CACIPLVTSDPGGGTDKLIF. For the CDR3, the DNA is TGTGCCTGTATTCCCCTCGTTACCTCCGACCCAGGGGGTGGGACCGATAAACTCATCTTT.

By sample fraction, this clone is large (0.1 to 1%). V and J are TRDV2 and TRDJ1, with 7 bases identical to TRDD3. The trim removed 0 bases at V and 3 bases at J, leaving 21 bases unmatched. The CDR3 length is 20 residues. Germline assignment: CDR1 GEAIGNYY and CDR2 EKD. Here the CDR3 DNA reads TGTGCCTGTGACACCGGTAGCCTCTTACTGGGGACATCATCTGCCGATAAACTCATCTTT. Amino acids: CACDTGSLLLGTSSADKLIF.

This clone is categorized as large. This sequence joins TRDV2 and TRDJ1, with 12 bases fitting TRDD3. Per germline, CDR1 GEAIGNYY and CDR2 EKD. V shed 2 bases and J 0 bases; nucleotides not matched to a gene: 12. The CDR3 contains 19 residues. Here the CDR3 reads CACDNLLGDTLLYTDKLIF. In nucleotides, the CDR3 is TGTGCCTGTGACAACCTCCTGGGGGATACGCTCCTTTACACCGATAAACTCATCTTT.

In regard to this clone: A far bigger clonotype differs at one base, so this is likely a read error. The chain joins TRDV2 to TRDJ3; 9 nucleotides line up with TRDD3. The germline V gene has CDR1 GEAIGNYY and CDR2 EKD. This CDR3 contains 20 residues. V lost 0 bases, J lost 2 bases, and 10 bases stayed unmatched. The CDR3 region is CACDTVSGIRRPWDTRQMFF. The CDR3 coding sequence is TGTGCCTGTGACACCGTCTCGGGGATACGCCGTCCCTGGGACACCCGACAGATGTTTTTC.

Within the sample, this clone is hyperexpanded. The rearrangement links TRDV2 to TRDJ1; 8 nucleotides line up with TRDD3. Trimming removed 0 bases from V and 7 bases from J; junction bases left unmatched: 18. The CDR3 totals 18 residues. Germline CDR1 GEAIGNYY, CDR2 EKD. As DNA, the CDR3 is TGTGCCTGTGACACCGTCCTCGGTGGGGGATCCTCCCCTGGTAAACTCATCTTT. Amino acids: CACDTVLGGGSSPGKLIF.

This clone came up a few times. The CDR3: CALGSFLRLVTPTDKLIF. In DNA, the CDR3 is TGTGCTCTTGGGTCCTTCCTACGTTTGGTGACCCCGACCGATAAACTCATCTTT. The chain links TRDV1 to TRDJ1; 9 nucleotides line up with TRDD2. Trimming cost V 5 bases and J 2 bases; bases outside gene matches: 15. Germline V gene sequence: CDR1 TSWWSYY, CDR2 QGS. The CDR3 is made up of 18 amino acids.

This clone qualifies as medium-sized. The chain employs TRDV2 and TRDJ1; D gene ambiguous. Trimming removed 1 base from V and 0 bases from J, with 8 bases in between. In germline, CDR1 is GEAIGNYY, CDR2 EKD. The CDR3 has 14 residues. Here the CDR3 DNA reads TGTGCCTGTGACACTATGATCCACACCGATAAACTCATCTTT. This gives the protein CACDTMIHTDKLIF.

In its sample, this clone ranks as large. This same CDR3 is encoded by further DNA sequences in the sample. The rearrangement links TRDV2 to TRDJ1, with 10 bases that match TRDD3. From germline, CDR1 is GEAIGNYY and CDR2 EKD. Trimming cost V 3 bases and J 0 bases; bases outside gene matches: 6. This CDR3 is built from 16 residues. For the CDR3, the DNA is TGTGCCTGTGACGACGTACTGGGGGATGACACCGATAAACTCATCTTT. It translates to CACDDVLGDDTDKLIF.

This clone is labeled medium-sized (0.01 to 0.1%). The chain is built from TRDV2 and TRDJ1; 13 bases map to TRDD3. The CDR3 runs to 16 residues. V was clipped by 3 bases and J by 3 bases; unmatched bases: 6. Germline lookup yields CDR1 GEAIGNYY and CDR2 EKD. This CDR3 is CACDAILGDTPDKLIF. CDR3 DNA: TGTGCCTGTGACGCGATACTGGGGGATACGCCCGATAAACTCATCTTT.

To note about this clone: Different DNA sequences within this sample yield the same CDR3. V gene TRDV1 combines with J gene TRDJ1, with 10 bases aligning to TRDD3. The CDR3 spans 26 residues. Per the germline V gene, CDR1 is TSWWSYY and CDR2 is QGS. Trimming took 2 bases from V and 2 from J; bases not matched to a gene: 35. The CDR3 DNA reads TGTGCTCTTGGGGAAGGTACACCACTTCCTGGTAACAGTTGGGGGATACAGTTCTCCTTGACCGATAAACTCATCTTT. It codes for CALGEGTPLPGNSWGIQFSLTDKLIF.

In its sample, this clone was seen a few times. It differs at one base from a far larger clone, so likely a read error. This specimen includes other DNA sequences encoding the same CDR3. The J gene is TRDJ1, the V gene TRDV2; 8 bases map to TRDD3. Trimming cost V 1 base and J 4 bases; bases outside gene matches: 16. Looked up from germline, CDR1 is GEAIGNYY and CDR2 is EKD. There are 18 residues in the CDR3. The CDR3 bases are TGTGCCTGTGACACTGTACTGGGGGGCCGGACCGTTGACGATAAACTCATCTTT. Protein sequence: CACDTVLGGRTVDDKLIF.

There are a few counts of this clone. This likely traces to a read error, being one base from a far larger clone. This chain connects TRDV2 to TRDJ3; D call uncertain. The CDR3 covers 17 residues. The V gene's germline CDR1 is GEAIGNYY and CDR2 EKD. The CDR3 sequence: CARDTLEGPWDTRQMFF. The CDR3 DNA sequence: TGTGCCCGTGACACCTTGGAAGGGCCCTGGGACACCCGACAGATGTTTTTC.

The J gene is TRDJ1, the V gene TRDV2; 9 nucleotides align to TRDD3. Unmatched junction bases numbered 10, after V lost 0 bases and J lost 0 bases. Germline CDR1 is GEAIGNYY and CDR2 is EKD. The CDR3 is made up of 18 amino acids. The CDR3 loop is CACDTVSLGEPHTDKLIF. In nucleotides, the CDR3 is TGTGCCTGTGACACCGTATCACTGGGGGAGCCCCACACCGATAAACTCATCTTT.

To note about this clone: It differs at one base from a far larger clone, so likely a read error. Other nucleotide sequences from this sample produce the same CDR3. The chain links TRDV2 to TRDJ1; TRDD3 matches 10 bases. Trimming cost V 7 bases and J 3 bases; bases outside gene matches: 10. The CDR3 sequence is 15 residues long. CDR1 GEAIGNYY and CDR2 EKD come from the germline V gene. CDR3: CACVLLGDAADKLIF. In DNA, the CDR3 is TGTGCCTGCGTCCTACTGGGGGATGCGGCCGATAAACTCATCTTT.

The chain carries TRDV1 and TRDJ1; TRDD3 agrees at 9 bases. J gave up 0 bases and V 0 bases, and 20 bases lay outside the gene matches. This CDR3 region has 22 residues. Germline assignment: CDR1 TSWWSYY and CDR2 QGS. DNA of the CDR3: TGTGCTCTTGGGGAACTAGTGTTGGATAGTGGGGGATATTACTTAAACACCGATAAACTCATCTTT. Translation gives CALGELVLDSGGYYLNTDKLIF.

By its share, this clone is medium-sized. The J gene is TRDJ1, the V gene TRDV1, with D possibly called TRDD2 or TRDD3 (7 bases each). V lost 2 bases to trimming and J lost 2 bases, with 30 bases between them. This CDR3 is 21 amino acids long. CDR1 and CDR2 (germline): TSWWSYY, QGS. CDR3 sequence: CALGELGFLFGLGPPTDKLIF. The CDR3 DNA reads TGTGCTCTTGGGGAATTGGGCTTCCTATTCGGACTGGGGCCTCCTACCGATAAACTCATCTTT.